This T cell receptor (beta chain) was observed in a study of blood T cells in healthy people across ages. Whole-study results and caveats: When set beside aged donors, long-lived donors presented more naive CD4+ cells and higher diversity.

Trimming pared 6 bases from V and 7 bases from J, leaving 6 bases between. Per germline, CDR1 SGHAT and CDR2 FQDESV (reference sequence). The length of the CDR3 is 11 residues. Using a J-beta primer mix together with a sample-barcoded 5' primer, a second PCR was run for roughly 6 to 12 cycles. Each cDNA molecule, via a template-switch adaptor with 12 random nucleotides, was tagged. TCRdb reprocessed the 5' RACE reads via MiXCR and lists one record per CDR3 protein. The sample lists around 1,500,000 distinct CDR3 sequences, around 42% occurring once. As to this clonotype: The antigen remains unidentified.

Sequenced material: blood. The TCR comes from a woman younger than 35 in good health. The chain joins TRBV11-1 to TRBJ2-2, with D perhaps matching TRBD2 (6 bases). This CDR3 is CASREGGELFF. CDR3 nucleotides: TGTGCCAGCAGGGAGGGCGGGGAGCTGTTTTTT. Full variable domain (remainder filled in from reference TRBV11-1 and TRBJ2-2): EAEVAQSPRYKITEKSQAVAFWCDPISGHATLYWYRQILGQGPELLVQFQDESVVDDSQLPKDRFSAERLKGVDSTLKIQPAELGDSAMYLCASREGGELFFGEGSRLTVL.